This entry lists 10 T cell receptor beta chains sequenced from one sample in a study of T cell repertoires in cytomegalovirus infection. The antigens of these receptors remain unknown. TCRdb reprocessed the reads with MiXCR, giving one entry per CDR3 protein. The sample holds fewer than 200,000 distinct CDR3 sequences, roughly 22% seen once. The sequencing used CD8+ T cells from cultured PBMCs, collected from culture after CMV antigen stimulation. These receptors all stem from a human donor in good health (CMV status not recorded). Some clones in this sample may be carry-over from other donors' samples.

In its sample, this clonotype was seen a few times. This chain uses TRBV5-6 with TRBJ2-1, with D perhaps matching TRBD1 (5 bases). Germline CDR1 is SGHDT and CDR2 is YYEEEE. V lost 2 bases and J lost 1, with 7 bases in between. The CDR3 runs 14 residues. CDR3 in amino acids: CASSFPGSYNEQFF. The CDR3 nucleotides are TGTGCCAGCAGCTTCCCAGGGTCCTACAATGAGCAGTTCTTC. Full variable domain (outside the CDR3, taken from reference TRBV5-6 and TRBJ2-1): DAGVTQSPTHLIKTRGQQVTLRCSPKSGHDTVSWYQQALGQGPQFIFQYYEEEERQRGNFPDRFSGHQFPNYSSELNVNALLLGDSALYLCASSFPGSYNEQFFGPGTRLTVL.

The chain has TRBV7-6 and TRBJ1-1; D unresolved. From germline, CDR1 is SGHVS and CDR2 FNYEAQ. V was trimmed by 6 bases and J by 4 bases, leaving 15 bases between them. The CDR3 contains 14 residues. This chain's CDR3 is CASRPSGSGTEAFF. The CDR3 DNA reads as TGTGCCAGCAGACCAAGCGGGAGTGGCACTGAAGCTTTCTTT.

This clonotype was seen a handful of times. This chain links TRBV7-9 with TRBJ2-5; TRBD1 is a possible D gene (6 bases). CDR1 and CDR2 from the germline V gene are SEHNR and FQNEAQ (reference sequence). The CDR3 spans 16 residues. Trimming took off 1 base at V and 5 bases at J, with 17 bases between the two ends. The CDR3 loop is CASSLGLWTALETQYF. The CDR3 DNA follows: TGTGCCAGCAGCTTAGGGTTGTGGACAGCTCTGGAGACCCAGTACTTC.

This chain links TRBV27 with TRBJ1-5; D call uncertain. CDR3 size: 13 residues. The germline V gene has CDR1 MNHEY and CDR2 SMNVEV (reference sequence). V lost 5 bases, J lost 3 bases, and 8 bases lay in between. The CDR3 DNA is TGTGCCAGCAGTATGGGGTACAATCAGCCCCAGCATTTT. It is translated as CASSMGYNQPQHF.

This clonotype was observed a few times. The chain joins TRBV6-2 or TRBV6-3 to TRBJ1-1; a possible D gene is TRBD1 (5 bases). Germline lookup yields CDR1 MNHEY and CDR2 SVGEGT. The CDR3 length is 13 residues. Deletions cut 2 bases from V and 7 bases from J, with 11 bases between. The chain's CDR3 is CASSYGGNLEAFF. As DNA, the CDR3 is TGTGCCAGCAGTTACGGGGGAAATCTTGAAGCTTTCTTT.

This clonotype has only a few counts. The rearrangement uses TRBV7-2 and TRBJ1-1; D unresolved. The germline gives CDR1 SGHTA, CDR2 FQGNSA. The CDR3 totals 14 residues. The V gene lost 2 bases and the J gene lost 4 bases, with 11 bases spanning the gap. CDR3 sequence (DNA): TGTGCCAGCAGCTTATATAATAGTGGCACTGAAGCTTTCTTT. The encoded protein is CASSLYNSGTEAFF.

This clonotype has more than one count but fewer than ten. This rearrangement joins TRBV2 to TRBJ1-1, with D unclear. CDR3 size: 11 residues. V gave up 11 bases and J gave up 2 bases, with 9 bases separating them. In germline, CDR1 is SNHLY, CDR2 FYNNEI. The CDR3 loop reads CAGSNNTEAFF. CDR3 nucleotides: TGTGCCGGGTCGAACAACACTGAAGCTTTCTTT.

The rearrangement joins TRBV9 to TRBJ2-1; 11 bases are shared with TRBD2. Germline V CDR1 and CDR2: SGDLS, YYNGEE. The CDR3 sequence is 17 residues long. Trimming at V came to 4 bases and at J to 4 bases, leaving 10 bases not matched to a gene. The CDR3 here is CASSFNPGLADYNEQFF. The DNA of the CDR3 is TGTGCCAGCAGCTTCAACCCGGGACTAGCGGATTACAATGAGCAGTTCTTC.

The chain combines TRBV4-3 with TRBJ2-1; 9 nucleotides align to TRBD2. The CDR3 runs to 17 residues. J was trimmed by 6 bases and V by 0 bases; bases with no gene match: 9. Germline CDR1 reads LGHNA; CDR2 reads YSLEER. The CDR3 is CASSQDTAGGLSNEQFF. CDR3 nucleotide sequence: TGCGCCAGCAGCCAAGATACGGCGGGGGGGTTGAGCAATGAGCAGTTCTTC.

This clonotype was observed a few times. This sequence joins TRBV6-8 and TRBJ1-5, with a possible D match to TRBD1 (6 bases). This CDR3 has 15 amino acids. CDR1 is MNHGY and CDR2 is SAAAGT in the germline V gene. Between the trimmed V and J ends, which lost 7 bases and 1 base, there was a span of 14 bases. The CDR3 sequence is CASNPSGVSNQPQHF. The CDR3 DNA reads as TGTGCCAGCAATCCTTCAGGGGTCAGCAATCAGCCCCAGCATTTT.